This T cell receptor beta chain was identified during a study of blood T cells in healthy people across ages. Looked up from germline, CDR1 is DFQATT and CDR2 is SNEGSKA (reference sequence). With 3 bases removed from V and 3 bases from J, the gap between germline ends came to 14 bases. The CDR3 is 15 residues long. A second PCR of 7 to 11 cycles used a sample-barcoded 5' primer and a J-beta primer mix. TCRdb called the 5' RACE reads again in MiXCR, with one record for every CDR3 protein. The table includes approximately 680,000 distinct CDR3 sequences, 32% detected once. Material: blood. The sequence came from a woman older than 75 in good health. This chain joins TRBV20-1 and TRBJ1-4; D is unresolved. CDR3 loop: CSASARDRPNEKLFF. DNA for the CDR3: TGCAGTGCTAGCGCCCGGGATAGACCTAATGAAAAACTGTTTTTT.